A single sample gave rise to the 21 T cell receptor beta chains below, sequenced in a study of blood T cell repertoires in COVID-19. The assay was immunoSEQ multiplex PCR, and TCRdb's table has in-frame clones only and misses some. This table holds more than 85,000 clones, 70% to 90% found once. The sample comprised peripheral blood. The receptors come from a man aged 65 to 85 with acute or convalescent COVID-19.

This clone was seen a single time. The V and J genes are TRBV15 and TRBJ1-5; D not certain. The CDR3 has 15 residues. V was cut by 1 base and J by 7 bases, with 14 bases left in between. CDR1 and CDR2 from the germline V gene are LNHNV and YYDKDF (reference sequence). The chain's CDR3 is CATSRGFEGSQPQHF. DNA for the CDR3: TGTGCCACCAGCAGAGGGTTTGAGGGTTCGCAGCCCCAGCATTTT.

CDR3 in amino acids: CASSSGDRQETQYF. In nucleotides, the CDR3 is TGCGCCAGCAGCTCGGGGGACAGACAAGAGACCCAGTACTTC. V gene TRBV5-1 combines with J gene TRBJ2-5; D is possibly TRBD1 (7 bases). The CDR3 has 14 residues. Per the germline V gene, CDR1 is SGHRS and CDR2 is YFSETQ. V was shortened by 3 bases and J by 2 bases, with 11 bases between the two germline ends. The variable domain in full, completed from reference TRBV5-1 and TRBJ2-5, reads KAGVTQTPRYLIKTRGQQVTLSCSPISGHRSVSWYQQTPGQGLQFLFEYFSETQRNKGNFPGRFSGRQFSNSRSEMNVSTLELGDSALYLCASSSGDRQETQYFGPGTRLLVL.

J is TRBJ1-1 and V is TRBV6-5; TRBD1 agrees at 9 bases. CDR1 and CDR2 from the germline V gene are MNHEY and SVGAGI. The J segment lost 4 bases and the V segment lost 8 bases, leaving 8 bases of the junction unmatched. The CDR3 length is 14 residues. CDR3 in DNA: TGTGCCAGCGGAACAGGGGGCCCAGGCACTGAAGCTTTCTTT. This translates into CASGTGGPGTEAFF.

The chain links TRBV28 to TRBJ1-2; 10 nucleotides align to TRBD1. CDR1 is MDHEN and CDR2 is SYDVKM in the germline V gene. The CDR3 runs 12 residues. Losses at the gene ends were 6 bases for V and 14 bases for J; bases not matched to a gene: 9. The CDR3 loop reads CASSFRQGAPTF. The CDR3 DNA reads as TGTGCCAGCAGCTTTCGACAGGGGGCGCCTACCTTC.

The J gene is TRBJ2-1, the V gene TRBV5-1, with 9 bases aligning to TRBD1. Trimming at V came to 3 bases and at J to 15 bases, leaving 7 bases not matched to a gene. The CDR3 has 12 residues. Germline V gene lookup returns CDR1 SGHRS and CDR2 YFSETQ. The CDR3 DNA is TGCGCCAGCAGCTCCGGGACAGGGAGTCTGTTCTTC. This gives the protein CASSSGTGSLFF.

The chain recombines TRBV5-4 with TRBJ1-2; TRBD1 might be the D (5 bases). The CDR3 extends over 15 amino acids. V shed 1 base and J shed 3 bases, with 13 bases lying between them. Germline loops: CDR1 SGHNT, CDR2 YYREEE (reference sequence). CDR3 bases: TGTGCCAGCAGCTTGTCAGTAAGCAGGGACTATGGCTACACCTTC. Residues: CASSLSVSRDYGYTF.

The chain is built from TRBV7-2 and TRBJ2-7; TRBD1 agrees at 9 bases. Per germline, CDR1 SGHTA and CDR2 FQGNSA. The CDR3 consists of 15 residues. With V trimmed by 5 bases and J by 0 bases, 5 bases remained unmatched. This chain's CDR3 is CASSDRTGASYEQYF. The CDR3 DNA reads TGTGCCAGCAGCGACAGGACAGGGGCCTCCTACGAGCAGTACTTC.

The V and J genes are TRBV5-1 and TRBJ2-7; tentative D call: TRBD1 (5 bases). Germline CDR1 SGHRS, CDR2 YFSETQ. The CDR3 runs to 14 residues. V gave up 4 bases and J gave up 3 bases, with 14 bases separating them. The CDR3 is CASSGAGFGYEQYF. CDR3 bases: TGCGCCAGCAGCGGGGCAGGCTTTGGCTACGAGCAGTACTTC.

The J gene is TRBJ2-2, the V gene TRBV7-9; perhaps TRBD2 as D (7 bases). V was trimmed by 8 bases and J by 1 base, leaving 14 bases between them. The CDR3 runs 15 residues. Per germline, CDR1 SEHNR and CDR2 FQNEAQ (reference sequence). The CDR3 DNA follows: TGTGCCAGCCGGGGGGCGGGGCGGAACACCGGGGAGCTGTTTTTT. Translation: CASRGAGRNTGELFF.

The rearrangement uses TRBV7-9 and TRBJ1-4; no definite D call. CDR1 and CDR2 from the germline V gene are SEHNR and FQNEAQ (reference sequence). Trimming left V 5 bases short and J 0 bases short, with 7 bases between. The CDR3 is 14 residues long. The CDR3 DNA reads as TGTGCCAGCAGCCACACATCAACTAATGAAAAACTGTTTTTT. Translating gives CASSHTSTNEKLFF. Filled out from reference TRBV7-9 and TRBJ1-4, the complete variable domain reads DTGVSQNPRHKITKRGQNVTFRCDPISEHNRLYWYRQTLGQGPEFLTYFQNEAQLEKSRLLSDRFSAERPKGSFSTLEIQRTEQGDSAMYLCASSHTSTNEKLFFGSGTQLSVL.

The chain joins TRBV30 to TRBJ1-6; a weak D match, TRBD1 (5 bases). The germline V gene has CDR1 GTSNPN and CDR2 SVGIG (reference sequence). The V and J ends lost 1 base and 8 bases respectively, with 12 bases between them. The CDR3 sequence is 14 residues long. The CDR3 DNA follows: TGTGCCTGGAGTGCTAGCGGGGGGGATTCACCCCTCCACTTT. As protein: CAWSASGGDSPLHF. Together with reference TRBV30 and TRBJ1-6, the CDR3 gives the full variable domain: SQTIHQWPATLVQPVGSPLSLECTVEGTSNPNLYWYRQAAGRGLQLLFYSVGIGQISSEVPQNLSASRPQDRQFILSSKKLLLSDSGFYLCAWSASGGDSPLHFGNGTRLTVT.

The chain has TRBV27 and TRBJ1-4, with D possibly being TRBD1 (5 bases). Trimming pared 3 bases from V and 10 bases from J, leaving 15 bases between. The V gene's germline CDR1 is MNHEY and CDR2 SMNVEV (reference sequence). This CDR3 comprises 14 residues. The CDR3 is CASSLSGAGGKLFF. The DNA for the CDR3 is TGTGCCAGCAGTTTGTCAGGCGCGGGGGGAAAACTGTTTTTT. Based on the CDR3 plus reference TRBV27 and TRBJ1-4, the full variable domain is EAQVTQNPRYLITVTGKKLTVTCSQNMNHEYMSWYRQDPGLGLRQIYYSMNVEVTDKGDVPEGYKVSRKEKRNFPLILESPSPNQTSLYFCASSLSGAGGKLFFGSGTQLSVL.

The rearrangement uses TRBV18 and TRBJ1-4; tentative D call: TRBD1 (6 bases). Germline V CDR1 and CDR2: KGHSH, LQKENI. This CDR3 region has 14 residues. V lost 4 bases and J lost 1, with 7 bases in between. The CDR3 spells CASSLDRTNEKLFF. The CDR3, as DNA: TGTGCCAGCTCACTGGACAGAACTAATGAAAAACTGTTTTTT.

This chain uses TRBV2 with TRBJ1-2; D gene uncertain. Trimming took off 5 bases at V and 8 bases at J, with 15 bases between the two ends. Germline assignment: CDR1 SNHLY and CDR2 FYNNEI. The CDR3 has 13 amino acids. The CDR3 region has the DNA TGTGCCAGCAGTCAGGACTCTCCTCAGGGCTACACCTTC. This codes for CASSQDSPQGYTF.

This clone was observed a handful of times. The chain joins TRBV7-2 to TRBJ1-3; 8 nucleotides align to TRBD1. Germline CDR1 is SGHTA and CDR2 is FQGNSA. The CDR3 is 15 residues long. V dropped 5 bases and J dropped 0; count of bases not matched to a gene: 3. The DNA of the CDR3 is TGTGCCAGCAGCATAGACAGGGGCTCTGGAAACACCATATATTTT. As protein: CASSIDRGSGNTIYF. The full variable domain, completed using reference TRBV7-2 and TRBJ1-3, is GAGVSQSPSNKVTEKGKDVELRCDPISGHTALYWYRQSLGQGLEFLIYFQGNSAPDKSGLPSDRFSAERTGGSVSTLTIQRTQQEDSAVYLCASSIDRGSGNTIYFGEGSWLTVV.

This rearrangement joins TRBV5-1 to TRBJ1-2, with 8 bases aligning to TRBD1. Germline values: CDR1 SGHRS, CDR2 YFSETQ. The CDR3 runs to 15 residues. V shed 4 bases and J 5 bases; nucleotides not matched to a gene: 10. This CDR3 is CASSTKGQGEYGYTF. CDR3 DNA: TGCGCCAGCAGCACCAAAGGACAGGGAGAATATGGCTACACCTTC. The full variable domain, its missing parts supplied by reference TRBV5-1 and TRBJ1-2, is KAGVTQTPRYLIKTRGQQVTLSCSPISGHRSVSWYQQTPGQGLQFLFEYFSETQRNKGNFPGRFSGRQFSNSRSEMNVSTLELGDSALYLCASSTKGQGEYGYTFGSGTRLTVV.

The CDR3 region has the DNA TGTGCCTGGACCTCTGTTGCTGGAAACACCATATATTTT. This sequence encodes CAWTSVAGNTIYF. The chain couples TRBV30 to TRBJ1-3; the D is unclear. The CDR3 is 13 amino acids. V dropped 4 bases and J dropped 2 bases, with 9 bases sitting between them. Per germline, CDR1 GTSNPN and CDR2 SVGIG (reference sequence).

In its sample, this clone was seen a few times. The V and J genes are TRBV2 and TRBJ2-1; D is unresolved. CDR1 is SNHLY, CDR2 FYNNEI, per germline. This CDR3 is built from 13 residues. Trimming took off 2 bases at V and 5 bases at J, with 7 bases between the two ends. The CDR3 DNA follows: TGTGCCAGCAGTGAACCTGGCAACAATGAGCAGTTCTTC. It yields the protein CASSEPGNNEQFF.

CDR3 DNA sequence: TGTGCCAGCAGTCCTAGGGGACTCTACACCGGGGAGCTGTTTTTT. Amino acid sequence: CASSPRGLYTGELFF. The rearrangement uses TRBV6-6 and TRBJ2-2; the D gene is possibly TRBD2 (6 bases). The CDR3 consists of 15 residues. Germline V gene data show CDR1 as MNHNY and CDR2 as SVGAGI (reference sequence). V shed 5 bases and J shed 3 bases, with 13 bases lying between them.

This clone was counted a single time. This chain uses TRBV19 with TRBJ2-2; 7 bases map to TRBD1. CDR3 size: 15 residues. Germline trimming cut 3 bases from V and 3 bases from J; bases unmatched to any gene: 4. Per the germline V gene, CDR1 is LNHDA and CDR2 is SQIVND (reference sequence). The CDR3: CASSMRGRYTGELFF. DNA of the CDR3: TGTGCCAGTAGTATGAGGGGGCGCTACACCGGGGAGCTGTTTTTT.

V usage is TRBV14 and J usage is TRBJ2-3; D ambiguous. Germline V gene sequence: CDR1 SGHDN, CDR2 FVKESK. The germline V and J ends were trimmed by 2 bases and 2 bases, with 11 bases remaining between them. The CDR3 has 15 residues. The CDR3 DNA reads TGTGCCAGCAGCCAAAAGGAACAGATCACAGATACGCAGTATTTT. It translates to CASSQKEQITDTQYF. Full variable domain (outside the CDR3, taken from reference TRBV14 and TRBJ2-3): EAGVTQFPSHSVIEKGQTVTLRCDPISGHDNLYWYRRVMGKEIKFLLHFVKESKQDESGMPNNRFLAERTGGTYSTLKVQPAELEDSGVYFCASSQKEQITDTQYFGPGTRLTVL.